This T cell receptor beta chain was obtained from a study of blood T cell repertoires in COVID-19. At the level of the study: PBMCs, B-cell-depleted T cells, or T cells provided the cDNA or gDNA that made up the material.

Original methodology: Estimation of nucleated cell counts was performed using reference gene primer amplification. TCRdb keeps only in-frame clones here, not all; method: immunoSEQ multiplex PCR. For V, J and clone size, that table is used; D and trimming come from the DNA. The sample lists approximately 150,000 clones, 80% to 90% seen once, with around 2.1% in the top ten. V lost 4 bases, J lost 2 bases, and 15 bases lay in between. The germline V gene encodes CDR1 SGHDN and CDR2 FVKESK. CDR3 length equals 16 residues. The source of this sequence is a woman over 75 with acute or convalescent COVID-19. The sequencing sample was made of peripheral blood. The V call is TRBV14, the J call TRBJ1-3; D is possibly TRBD1 (5 bases). The CDR3 DNA reads TGTGCCAGCAGCCTCCTAAATCCAGGGACTGGAAACACCATATATTTT. Its translation: CASSLLNPGTGNTIYF.